These T cell receptor beta chains were read from a single sample in a study of blood T cell repertoires in COVID-19. Assay used: immunoSEQ multiplex PCR; TCRdb lists only in-frame clones, some missing. The sample shows 84,000 or so clones, approximately 79% of them seen only once. Material for sequencing was peripheral blood. The source is a man in his 70s with acute or convalescent COVID-19. The CDR3 runs from the conserved cysteine through the conserved F or W. The order of the fields is CDR3 length, V gene, D gene, J gene, clone size, CDR3 DNA, CDR3 protein. D genes are given only for firm matches. Expanded clones are given a class, and other clones once, few, many or no size at all.

>13|TRBV11-2|NA|TRBJ1-1|NA
TGTGCCAGCAGCTTAGATAGAGGGACTGAAGCTTTCTTT
CASSLDRGTEAFF
>13|TRBV3-1/TRBV3-2|TRBD2|TRBJ2-7|few
TGTGCCAGCAGCCTTTCGGTAGCGGGGGAGCAGTACTTC
CASSLSVAGEQYF
>15|TRBV10-3|NA|TRBJ2-5|NA
TGTGCCATCAGTGAGTCGGGGAGACCCCAAGAGACCCAGTACTTC
CAISESGRPQETQYF
>14|TRBV4-1|NA|TRBJ2-3|NA
TGCGCCAGCAGCCCCCCGGTAGGGGCAGATACGCAGTATTTT
CASSPPVGADTQYF
>13|TRBV27|NA|TRBJ2-7|NA
TGTGCCAGCAGTTACAACGGCAGGTACGAGCAGTACTTC
CASSYNGRYEQYF
>14|TRBV11-1|TRBD1|TRBJ1-1|NA
TGTGCCAGCAGCTTAGAACAGGGGTACACTGAAGCTTTCTTT
CASSLEQGYTEAFF
>14|TRBV6-1|TRBD1|TRBJ1-6|few
TGTGCCAGCATGTGGACAGGGGGTAATTCACCCCTCCACTTT
CASMWTGGNSPLHF
>13|TRBV2|TRBD1|TRBJ1-4|NA
TGTGCCAGCCGACAGGGCCGTAATGAAAAACTGTTTTTT
CASRQGRNEKLFF
>18|TRBV10-3|TRBD2|TRBJ2-3|NA
TGTGCCGTAACCTCGGGACTAGCCATTAATCCCAGCACAGATACGCAGTATTTT
CAVTSGLAINPSTDTQYF
>14|TRBV7-9|NA|TRBJ1-2|NA
TGTGCCAGCAGCTTAACCTCAGGGACTGCCGGCTACACCTTC
CASSLTSGTAGYTF
>12|TRBV5-4|NA|TRBJ2-7|NA
TGTGCCAGCAGCTACAGGGTAGGCGAGCAGTACTTC
CASSYRVGEQYF